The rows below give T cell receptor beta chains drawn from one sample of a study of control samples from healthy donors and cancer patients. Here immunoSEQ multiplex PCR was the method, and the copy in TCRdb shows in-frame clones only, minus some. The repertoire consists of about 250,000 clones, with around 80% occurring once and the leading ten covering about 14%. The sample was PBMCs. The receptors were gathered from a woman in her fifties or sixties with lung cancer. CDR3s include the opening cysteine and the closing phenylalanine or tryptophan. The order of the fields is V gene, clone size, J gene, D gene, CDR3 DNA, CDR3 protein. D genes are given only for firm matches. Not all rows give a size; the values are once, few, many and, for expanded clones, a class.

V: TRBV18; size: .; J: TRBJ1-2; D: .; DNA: TGTGCCAGCTCACCGGACAGTTCCTATGGCTACACCTTC; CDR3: CASSPDSSYGYTF
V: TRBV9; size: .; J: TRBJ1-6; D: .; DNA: TGTGCCAGCAGCGTAGCTTGGATTGATTCACCCCTCCACTTT; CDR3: CASSVAWIDSPLHF
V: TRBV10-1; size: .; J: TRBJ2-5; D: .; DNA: TGCGCCAGAACGAGGGGGGGACGGACCCAGTACTTC; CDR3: CARTRGGRTQYF
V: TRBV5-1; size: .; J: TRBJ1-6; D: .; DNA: TGCGCCAGCAGCTTTACGATCCCTAATTCACCCCTCCACTTT; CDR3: CASSFTIPNSPLHF
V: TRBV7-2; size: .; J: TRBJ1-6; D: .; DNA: TGTGCCAGCAGCTCCTCCGGGGGGACCGGATCACCCCTCCACTTT; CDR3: CASSSSGGTGSPLHF
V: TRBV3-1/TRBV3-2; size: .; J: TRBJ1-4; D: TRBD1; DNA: TGTGCCAGCAGCCCCTCGGGGACAGTTAATGAAAAACTGTTTTTT; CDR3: CASSPSGTVNEKLFF
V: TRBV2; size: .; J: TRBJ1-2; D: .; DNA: TGTGCCAGCACTGCGGGGACACTCTATGGCTACACCTTC; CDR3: CASTAGTLYGYTF
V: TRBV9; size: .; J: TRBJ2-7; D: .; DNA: TGTGCCAGCAGCGCCAGGGGAGGCGAGCAGTACTTC; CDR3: CASSARGGEQYF
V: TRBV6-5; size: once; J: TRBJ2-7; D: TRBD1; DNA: TGTGCCAGCAGCTTCGGGACAGGAACCTACGAGCAGTACTTC; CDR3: CASSFGTGTYEQYF
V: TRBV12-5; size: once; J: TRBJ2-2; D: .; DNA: TGTGCTAGTGGATCGGGACCTCCGGCGAACACCGGGGAGCTGTTTTTT; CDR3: CASGSGPPANTGELFF
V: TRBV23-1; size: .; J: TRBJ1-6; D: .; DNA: TGCGCCAGCAGCCCTCCGGCAGAGAGTAATTCACCCCTCCACTTT; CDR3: CASSPPAESNSPLHF
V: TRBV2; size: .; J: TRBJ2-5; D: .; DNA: TGTGCCAGCAGTGAGAGGGAGACCCAGTACTTC; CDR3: CASSERETQYF
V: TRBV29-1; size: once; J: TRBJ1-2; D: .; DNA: TGCAGCGTTGACGTGGACACCTCGGGAGGCTACACCTTC; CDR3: CSVDVDTSGGYTF
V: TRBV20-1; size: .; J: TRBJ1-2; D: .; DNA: TGCAGTGCTAGAGAAGACTATGGCTACACCTTC; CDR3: CSAREDYGYTF
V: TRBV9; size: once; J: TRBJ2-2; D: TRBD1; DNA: TGTGCCAGCAGCATCGGGACAGTCAGCACCGGGGAGCTGTTTTTT; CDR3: CASSIGTVSTGELFF
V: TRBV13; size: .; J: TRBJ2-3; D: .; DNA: TGTGCCAGCAGCCACAAGGGGGGATACGACACAGATACGCAGTATTTT; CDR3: CASSHKGGYDTDTQYF
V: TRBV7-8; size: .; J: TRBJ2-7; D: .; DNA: TGTGCCAGCAGCCCCCGGCCGCAGAGCTCCTACGAGCAGTACTTC; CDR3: CASSPRPQSSYEQYF
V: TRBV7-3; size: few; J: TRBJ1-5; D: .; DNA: TGTGCCAGCAGCCCCGGGACCAATCAGCCCCAGCATTTT; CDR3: CASSPGTNQPQHF
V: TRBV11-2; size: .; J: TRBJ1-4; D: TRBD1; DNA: TGTGCCAGCGGACAGGGGGCTAGGAATGAAAAACTGTTTTTT; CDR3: CASGQGARNEKLFF
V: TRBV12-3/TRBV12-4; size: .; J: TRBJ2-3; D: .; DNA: TGTGCCAGCAGGCGTTGGGCCACTCAAGCGCAGTATTTT; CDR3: CASRRWATQAQYF
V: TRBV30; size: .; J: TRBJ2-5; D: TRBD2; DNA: TGTGCCTGGACTAGCGGAGCGTCTACTCGGGAGACCCAGTACTTC; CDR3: CAWTSGASTRETQYF
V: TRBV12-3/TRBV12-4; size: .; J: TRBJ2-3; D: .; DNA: TGTGCCAGCAGTTTTCTAGGGACAGATACGCAGTATTTT; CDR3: CASSFLGTDTQYF
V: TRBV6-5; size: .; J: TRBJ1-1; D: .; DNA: TGTGCCAGCAGTTACGACGGTTACACTGAAGCTTTCTTT; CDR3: CASSYDGYTEAFF
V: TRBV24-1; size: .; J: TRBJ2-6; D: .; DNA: TGTGCCGCCCCCCCGGGGGTCGGGGCCAACGTCCTGACTTTC; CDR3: CAAPPGVGANVLTF